This TCR beta chain was identified during a study of T cell clones after liver transplantation. Sorting of unstimulated PBMCs yielded separate CD3+CD4+ and CD3+CD8+ fractions. The method was immunoSEQ multiplex PCR; TCRdb's version includes in-frame clones alone and lacks a portion of them. The data show tens of thousands of clones, under 95% seen once. Germline V CDR1 and CDR2: KGHSH, LQKENI. There are 14 residues in the CDR3. V was cut by 1 base and J by 2 bases, with 8 bases left in between. The clonotype comes from a human donor who received a liver transplant. Sequenced material: CD4+ T cells from blood, taken before liver transplant. V is TRBV18 and J is TRBJ2-5; D remains unclear. The CDR3 bases are TGTGCCAGCTCACCACTCTCCAGTCAAGAGACCCAGTACTTC. This encodes CASSPLSSQETQYF.